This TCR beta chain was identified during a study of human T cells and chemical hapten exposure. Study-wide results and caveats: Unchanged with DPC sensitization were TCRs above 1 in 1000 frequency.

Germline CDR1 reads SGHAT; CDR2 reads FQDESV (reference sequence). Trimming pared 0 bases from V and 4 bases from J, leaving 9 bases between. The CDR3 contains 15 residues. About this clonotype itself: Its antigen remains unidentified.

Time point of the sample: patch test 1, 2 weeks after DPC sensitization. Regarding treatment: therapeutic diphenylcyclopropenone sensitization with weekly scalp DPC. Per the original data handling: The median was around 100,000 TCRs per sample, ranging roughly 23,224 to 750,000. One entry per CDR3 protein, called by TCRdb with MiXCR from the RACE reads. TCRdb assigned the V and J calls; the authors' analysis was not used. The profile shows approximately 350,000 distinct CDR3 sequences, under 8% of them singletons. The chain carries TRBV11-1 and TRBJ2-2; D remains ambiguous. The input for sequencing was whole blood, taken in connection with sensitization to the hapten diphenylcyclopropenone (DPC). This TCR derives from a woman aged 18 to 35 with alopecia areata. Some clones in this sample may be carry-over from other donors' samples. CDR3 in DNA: TGTGCCAGCAGCTTAGCTGGGGTTATCACCGGGGAGCTGTTTTTT. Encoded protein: CASSLAGVITGELFF.